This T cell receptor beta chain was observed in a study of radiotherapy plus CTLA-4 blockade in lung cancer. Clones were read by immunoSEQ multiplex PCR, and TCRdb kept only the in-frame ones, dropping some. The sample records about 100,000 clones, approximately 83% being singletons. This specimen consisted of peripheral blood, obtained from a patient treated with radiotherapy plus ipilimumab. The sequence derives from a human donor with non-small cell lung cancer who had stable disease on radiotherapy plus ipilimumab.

CDR3 loop: CATSRDHAGASTDTQYF. The DNA of the CDR3 is TGTGCCACCAGCAGAGATCACGCGGGGGCTAGCACAGATACGCAGTATTTT. This rearrangement joins TRBV15 to TRBJ2-3; tentatively, D is TRBD2 (7 bases). The CDR3 runs 17 residues. V gave up 0 bases and J gave up 0 bases, with 13 bases separating them. Germline V gene data show CDR1 as LNHNV and CDR2 as YYDKDF (reference sequence).